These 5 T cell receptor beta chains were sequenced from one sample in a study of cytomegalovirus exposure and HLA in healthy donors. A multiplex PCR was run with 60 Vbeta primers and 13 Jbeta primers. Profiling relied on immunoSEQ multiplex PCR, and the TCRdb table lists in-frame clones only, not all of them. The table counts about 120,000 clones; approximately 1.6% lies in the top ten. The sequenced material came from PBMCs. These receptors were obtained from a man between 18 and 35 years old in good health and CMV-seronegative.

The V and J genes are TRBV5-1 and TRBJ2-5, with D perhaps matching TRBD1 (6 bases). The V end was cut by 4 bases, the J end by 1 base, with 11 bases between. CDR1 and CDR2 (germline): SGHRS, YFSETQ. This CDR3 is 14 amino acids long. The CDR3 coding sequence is TGCGCCAGCAGCCCGGGGACACCCCAAGAGACCCAGTACTTC. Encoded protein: CASSPGTPQETQYF.

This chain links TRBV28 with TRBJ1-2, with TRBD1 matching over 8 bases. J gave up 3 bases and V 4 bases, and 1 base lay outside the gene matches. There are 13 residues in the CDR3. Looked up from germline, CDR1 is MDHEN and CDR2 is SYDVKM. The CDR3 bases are TGTGCCAGCAGTTCAGGGGGCTACTATGGCTACACCTTC. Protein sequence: CASSSGGYYGYTF.

DNA of the CDR3: TGCGCCAGCAGCCAAGCACCGGGACAGAGCGGCACTGAAGCTTTCTTT. Translation: CASSQAPGQSGTEAFF. The V gene is TRBV4-3, the J gene TRBJ1-1; TRBD1 agrees at 7 bases. The J segment lost 4 bases and the V segment lost 1 base, leaving 9 bases of the junction unmatched. There are 16 residues in the CDR3. The V gene's germline CDR1 is LGHNA and CDR2 YSLEER.

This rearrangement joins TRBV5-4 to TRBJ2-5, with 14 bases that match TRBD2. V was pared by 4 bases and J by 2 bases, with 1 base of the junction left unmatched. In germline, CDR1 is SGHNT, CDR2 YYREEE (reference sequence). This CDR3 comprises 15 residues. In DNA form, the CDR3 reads TGTGCCAGCAGCGGGACTAGCGGGAGTCAAGAGACCCAGTACTTC. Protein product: CASSGTSGSQETQYF.

CDR3 region: CATRPNRENQPQHF. The CDR3 DNA sequence: TGTGCCACCCGTCCCAACAGGGAAAATCAGCCCCAGCATTTT. The chain combines TRBV27 with TRBJ1-5, with a tentative D call TRBD1 (6 bases). The V and J ends lost 10 bases and 4 bases respectively, with 17 bases between them. Germline lookup yields CDR1 MNHEY and CDR2 SMNVEV (reference sequence). This CDR3 contains 14 residues.